Reported below is one T cell receptor (beta chain). Its antigen remains unidentified. The data were taken from a study of CD4 T cells in relation to SARS-CoV-2 and coronaviruses. The V gene's germline CDR1 is SGHVS and CDR2 FQNEAQ. The V end lost 9 bases, the J end lost 1 base, and 9 bases lay between the germline ends. This CDR3 contains 12 residues. Before the COVID-19 pandemic, during about 2011-2019, CD4+ T cells were taken from unexposed donors. Isolation of CD4+ T cells took place after less than 13 days in culture. Using immunoSEQ multiplex PCR, the repertoire was profiled, and TCRdb retains in-frame clones only, with some absent. The table has roughly 12,000 clones, around 73% seen once.

Sequenced sample: CD4+ T cells from PBMCs, cultured in vitro. This TCR derives from a human donor in good health. The V gene is TRBV7-8, the J gene TRBJ2-5; D is possibly TRBD1 or TRBD2 (6 bases each). CDR3 in amino acids: CASGGPQETQYF. CDR3 coding DNA: TGTGCCAGTGGGGGGCCCCAAGAGACCCAGTACTTC.